The clone carrying this T cell receptor gamma chain was recorded at least ten times. Its antigen is unidentified. TCRdb ran CATT on the multiplex PCR reads. The table records about 15,000 gamma-chain clones, roughly 1.7% of them present only once. The V gene's germline CDR1 is GITISATS and CDR2 ISYDGTV (reference sequence). The trim removed 4 bases at V and 7 bases at J, leaving 7 bases unmatched. This CDR3 is built from 16 residues. Gammadelta T cells were flow-sorted from PBMC into Vgamma9/Vdelta2+ and Vdelta2-negative populations for bulk analysis. The data stem from a study of γδ T cells in repeated Plasmodium falciparum infection. Study-level information: Over roughly 600 days, donors received four mosquito-bite P. falciparum NF54 infections. The study, taken as a whole, reports: Many TCRgamma sequences overlapped between individuals in stable Vgamma9/Vdelta2+ repertoires. The Malian cohort came from a small rural village of predominantly one ethnic group.

The V call is TRGV9, the J call TRGJP. This sequence was found in a pool of human donors (malaria-infected and uninfected, not separated). Sequencing was done on a sample of gamma-delta T cells from blood. CDR3 nucleotides: TGTGCCTTGTGGGACTCTGGGGAGTTGGGCAAAAAAATCAAGGTATTT. Protein product: CALWDSGELGKKIKVF.